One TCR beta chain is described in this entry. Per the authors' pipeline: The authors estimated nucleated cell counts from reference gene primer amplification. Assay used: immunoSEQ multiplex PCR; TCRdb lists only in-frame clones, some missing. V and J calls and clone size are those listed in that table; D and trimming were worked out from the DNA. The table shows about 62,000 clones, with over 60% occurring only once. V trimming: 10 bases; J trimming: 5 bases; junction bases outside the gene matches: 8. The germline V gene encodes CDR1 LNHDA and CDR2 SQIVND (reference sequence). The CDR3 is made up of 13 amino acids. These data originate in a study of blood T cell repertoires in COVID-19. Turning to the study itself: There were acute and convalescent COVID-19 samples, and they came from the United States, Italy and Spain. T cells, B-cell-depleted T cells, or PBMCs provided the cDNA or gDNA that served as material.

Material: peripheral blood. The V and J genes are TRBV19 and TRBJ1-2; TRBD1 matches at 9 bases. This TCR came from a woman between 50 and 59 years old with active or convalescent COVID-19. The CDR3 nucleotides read TGTGCCACAAAATCGGGACAGGGTTATGGCTACACCTTC. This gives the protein CATKSGQGYGYTF.